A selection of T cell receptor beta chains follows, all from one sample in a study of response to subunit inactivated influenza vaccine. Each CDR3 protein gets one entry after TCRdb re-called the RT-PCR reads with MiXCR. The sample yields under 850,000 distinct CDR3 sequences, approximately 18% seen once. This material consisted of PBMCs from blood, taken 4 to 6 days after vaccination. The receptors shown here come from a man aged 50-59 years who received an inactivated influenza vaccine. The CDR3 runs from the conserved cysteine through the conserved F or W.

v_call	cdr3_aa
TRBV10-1	CASSESRPGELFF
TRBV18	CASSPALSSGNTIYF
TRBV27	CASRQAGFYEQYF
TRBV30	CAWSLSGNEQFF
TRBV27	CASGGRANEQFF
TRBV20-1	CSADAAGREASYNEQFF
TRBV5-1	CASSLVTSTEAFF
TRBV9	CASSVAREVTQYF
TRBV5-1	CASSLARPSYSPLHF
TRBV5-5	CASSWGLAGPEQFF
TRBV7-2	CASSLGGFSTYEQYF
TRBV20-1	CSARIGQWRYNEQFF
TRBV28	CASSWAPAGGRYEQYF
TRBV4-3	CASSQGQGDFSSYNEQFF
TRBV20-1	CSAQTPGHRNYGYTF
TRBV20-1	CSATRLAGQETQYF
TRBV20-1	CSARDRAGGPYNEQFF
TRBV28	CATEDSSRATQYF
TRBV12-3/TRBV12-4	CASSFLDRVPITF
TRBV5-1	CASSIRDSNYYEQYF
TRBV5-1	CASSLAPSGTSSYEQYF
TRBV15	CATSRVRLAGENEQFF
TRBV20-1	CSAKGRQGSYNEQFF
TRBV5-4	CASSLVGLAGVREQYF
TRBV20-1	CSASDSSNYGYTF
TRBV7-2	CASSGLVLGELFF
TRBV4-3	CASSQDWTDTQYF
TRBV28	CASSGTVNSPLHF
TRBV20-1	CSALTDLRGPQHF
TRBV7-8	CASSLDGVNANTGELFF
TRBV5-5	CASSLDGTGFEQFF